This T cell receptor (beta chain) derives from a study of a mutant IDH1 vaccine in newly diagnosed glioma. At the level of the study: Patients got radiotherapy, temozolomide, or both beforehand, and most got both.

Repertoires were generated with immunoSEQ multiplex PCR, while TCRdb's copy carries only in-frame clones and drops some. This table has about 55,000 clones, 75% to 90% appearing once. The sample's time point: week 23, last vaccination. Every vaccine dose comprised 300 ug of mutant IDH1 20-mer peptide plus topical imiquimod. Worth noting for this clone: The antigen remains unidentified.

The CDR3 spans 13 residues. Trimming left V 2 bases short and J 5 bases short, with 9 bases between. CDR1 is MNHEY, CDR2 SMNVEV, per germline (reference sequence). The TCR originated in a man in his forties with glioma. This material consisted of PBMCs, taken from a glioma patient whose treatment included an IDH1 peptide vaccine. The genes are TRBV27 and TRBJ2-5; D is uncertain. CDR3 amino acids: CASSLILGETQYF. The CDR3, as DNA: TGTGCCAGCAGTTTAATTTTAGGGGAGACCCAGTACTTC.